This TCR beta chain was captured by sequencing in a study of identical twins. General observations from the study: Conclusions were drawn cross-sectionally by statistical analysis, without following the same donors. Insertions ran lower in abundant cord blood beta clonotypes, though not in memory repertoires.

V dropped 3 bases and J dropped 6; count of bases not matched to a gene: 9. This CDR3 is 17 amino acids long. CDR1 is SGHVS and CDR2 is FNYEAQ in the germline V gene. This clonotype occurred a few times. The antigen remains unidentified. Template switching added a universal primer site; cDNA carried unique molecular identifiers. TCRdb used MiXCR to reprocess the 5' RACE reads, holding one entry per CDR3 protein. The sample lists 500,000 to 650,000 distinct CDR3 sequences, about 7.1% occurring once. The sample was also linked to a second study, of yellow fever vaccine responses in identical twins.

This sequence was found in a woman between 18 and 29 years old in good health. Sequenced sample: PBMCs. The chain employs TRBV7-6 and TRBJ2-1; 12 nucleotides agree with TRBD2. The CDR3 here is CASSFGGTSGHPNEQFF. Written as DNA, the CDR3 is TGTGCCAGCAGCTTTGGCGGGACTAGCGGGCACCCCAATGAGCAGTTCTTC.